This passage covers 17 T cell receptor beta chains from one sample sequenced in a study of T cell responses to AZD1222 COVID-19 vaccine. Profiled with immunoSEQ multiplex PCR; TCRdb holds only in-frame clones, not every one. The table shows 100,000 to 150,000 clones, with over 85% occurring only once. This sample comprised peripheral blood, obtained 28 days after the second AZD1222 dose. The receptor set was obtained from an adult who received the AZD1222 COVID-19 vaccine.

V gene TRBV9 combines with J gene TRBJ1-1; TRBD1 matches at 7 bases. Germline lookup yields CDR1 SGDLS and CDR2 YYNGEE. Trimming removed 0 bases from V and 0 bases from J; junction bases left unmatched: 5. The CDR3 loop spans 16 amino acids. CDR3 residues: CASSVGGTGVNTEAFF. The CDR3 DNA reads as TGTGCCAGCAGCGTAGGTGGAACAGGGGTGAACACTGAAGCTTTCTTT.

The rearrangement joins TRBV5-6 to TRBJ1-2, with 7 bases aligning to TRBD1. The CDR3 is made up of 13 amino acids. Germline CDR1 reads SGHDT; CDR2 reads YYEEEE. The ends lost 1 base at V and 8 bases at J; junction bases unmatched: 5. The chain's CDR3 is CASSLRQDRGYTF. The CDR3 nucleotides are TGTGCCAGCAGCTTGCGCCAGGACAGGGGCTACACCTTC.

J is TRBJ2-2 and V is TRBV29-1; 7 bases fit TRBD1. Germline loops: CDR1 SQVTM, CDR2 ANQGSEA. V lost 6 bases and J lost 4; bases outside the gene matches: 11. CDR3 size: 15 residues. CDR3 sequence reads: CSVSRGGRGTGELFF. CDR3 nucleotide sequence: TGCAGCGTATCTCGAGGGGGCAGGGGCACCGGGGAGCTGTTTTTT.

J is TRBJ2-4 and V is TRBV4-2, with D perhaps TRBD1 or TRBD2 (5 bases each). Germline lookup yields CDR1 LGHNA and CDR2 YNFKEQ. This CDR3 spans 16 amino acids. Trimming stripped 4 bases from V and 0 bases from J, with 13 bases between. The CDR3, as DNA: TGTGCCAGCAGCCGCATGGGGACGGAAGCCAAAAACATTCAGTACTTC. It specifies CASSRMGTEAKNIQYF.

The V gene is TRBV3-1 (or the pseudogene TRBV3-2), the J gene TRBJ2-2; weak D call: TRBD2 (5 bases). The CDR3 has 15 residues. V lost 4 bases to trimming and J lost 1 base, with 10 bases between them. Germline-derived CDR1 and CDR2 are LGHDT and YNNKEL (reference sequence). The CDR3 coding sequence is TGTGCCAGCAGCCGCTTAGCGCGGAACACCGGGGAGCTGTTTTTT. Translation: CASSRLARNTGELFF.

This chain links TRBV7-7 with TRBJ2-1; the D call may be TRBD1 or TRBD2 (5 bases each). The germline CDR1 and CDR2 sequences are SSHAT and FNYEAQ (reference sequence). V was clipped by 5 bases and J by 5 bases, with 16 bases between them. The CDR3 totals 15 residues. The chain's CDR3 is CASSTSPGRHNEQFF. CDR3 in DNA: TGTGCCAGCAGCACGTCGCCGGGACGGCACAATGAGCAGTTCTTC.

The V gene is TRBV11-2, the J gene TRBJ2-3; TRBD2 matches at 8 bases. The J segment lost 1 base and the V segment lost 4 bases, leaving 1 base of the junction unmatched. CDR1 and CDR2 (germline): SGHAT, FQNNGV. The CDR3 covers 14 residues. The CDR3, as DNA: TGTGCCAGCAGCTCACTAGCGGGCACAGATACGCAGTATTTT. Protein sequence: CASSSLAGTDTQYF.

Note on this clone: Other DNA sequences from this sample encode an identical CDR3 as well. The CDR3 loop is CASSVLGDTEAFF. The CDR3 coding sequence is TGTGCCAGCAGCGTATTGGGTGACACTGAAGCTTTCTTT. V usage is TRBV9 and J usage is TRBJ1-1; the D is unclear. With 1 base removed from V and 3 bases from J, the gap between germline ends came to 7 bases. This CDR3 has 13 residues. From germline, CDR1 is SGDLS and CDR2 YYNGEE.

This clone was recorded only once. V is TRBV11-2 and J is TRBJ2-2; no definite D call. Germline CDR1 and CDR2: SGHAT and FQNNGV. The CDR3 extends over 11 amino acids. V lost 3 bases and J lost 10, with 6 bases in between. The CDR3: CASSLPAELFF. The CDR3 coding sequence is TGTGCCAGCAGCTTGCCCGCGGAGCTGTTTTTT.

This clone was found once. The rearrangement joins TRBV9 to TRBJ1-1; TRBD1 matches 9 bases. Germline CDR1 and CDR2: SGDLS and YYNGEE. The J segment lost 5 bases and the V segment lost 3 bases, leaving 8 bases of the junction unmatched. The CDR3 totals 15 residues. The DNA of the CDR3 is TGTGCCAGCAGCGCAGGGGACAGGGCAATTACTGAAGCTTTCTTT. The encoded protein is CASSAGDRAITEAFF. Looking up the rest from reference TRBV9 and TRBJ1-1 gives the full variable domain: DSGVTQTPKHLITATGQRVTLRCSPRSGDLSVYWYQQSLDQGLQFLIQYYNGEERAKGNILERFSAQQFPDLHSELNLSSLELGDSALYFCASSAGDRAITEAFFGQGTRLTVV.

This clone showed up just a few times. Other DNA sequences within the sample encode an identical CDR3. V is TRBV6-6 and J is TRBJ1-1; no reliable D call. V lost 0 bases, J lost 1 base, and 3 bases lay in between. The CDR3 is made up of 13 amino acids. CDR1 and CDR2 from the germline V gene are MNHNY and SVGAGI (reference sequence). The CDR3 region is CASSYSRNTEAFF. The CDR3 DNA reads TGTGCCAGCAGTTACTCAAGGAACACTGAAGCTTTCTTT.

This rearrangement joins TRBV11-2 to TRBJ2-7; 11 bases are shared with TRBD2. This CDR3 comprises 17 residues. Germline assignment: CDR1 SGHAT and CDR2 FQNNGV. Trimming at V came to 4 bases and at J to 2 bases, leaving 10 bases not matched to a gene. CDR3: CASSSGTSGNFPYEQYF. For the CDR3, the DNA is TGTGCCAGCAGCTCCGGGACTAGCGGTAACTTCCCCTACGAGCAGTACTTC.

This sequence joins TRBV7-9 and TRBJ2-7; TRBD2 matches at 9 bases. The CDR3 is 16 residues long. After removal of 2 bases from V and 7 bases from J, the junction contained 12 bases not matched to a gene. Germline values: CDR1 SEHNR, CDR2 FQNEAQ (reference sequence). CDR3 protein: CASSLIPGGRAREQYF. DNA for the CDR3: TGTGCCAGCAGCTTAATCCCCGGCGGGAGGGCCCGGGAGCAGTACTTC.

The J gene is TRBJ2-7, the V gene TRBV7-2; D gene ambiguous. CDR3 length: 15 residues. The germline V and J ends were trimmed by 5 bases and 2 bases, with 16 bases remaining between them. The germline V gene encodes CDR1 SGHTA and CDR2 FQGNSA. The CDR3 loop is CASSATSHGTYEQYF. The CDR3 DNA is TGTGCCAGCAGCGCGACGTCCCATGGGACCTACGAGCAGTACTTC.

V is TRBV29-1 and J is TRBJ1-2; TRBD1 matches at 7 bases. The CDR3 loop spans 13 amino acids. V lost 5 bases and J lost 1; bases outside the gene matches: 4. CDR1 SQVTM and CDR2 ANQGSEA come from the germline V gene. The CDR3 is CSVRTGGNYGYTF. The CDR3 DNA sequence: TGCAGCGTTCGGACAGGAGGTAACTATGGCTACACCTTC. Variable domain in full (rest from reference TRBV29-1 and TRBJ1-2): SAVISQKPSRDICQRGTSLTIQCQVDSQVTMMFWYRQQPGQSLTLIATANQGSEATYESGFVIDKFPISRPNLTFSTLTVSNMSPEDSSIYLCSVRTGGNYGYTFGSGTRLTVV.

In DNA form, the CDR3 reads TGTGCCAGCAGTTCCGGTTCAGGGGGTTTCAATCAGCCCCAGCATTTT. It translates to CASSSGSGGFNQPQHF. The chain links TRBV27 to TRBJ1-5, with 7 bases identical to TRBD1. The V gene's germline CDR1 is MNHEY and CDR2 SMNVEV (reference sequence). Germline trimming cut 4 bases from V and 3 bases from J; bases unmatched to any gene: 9. The CDR3 is 16 residues long.

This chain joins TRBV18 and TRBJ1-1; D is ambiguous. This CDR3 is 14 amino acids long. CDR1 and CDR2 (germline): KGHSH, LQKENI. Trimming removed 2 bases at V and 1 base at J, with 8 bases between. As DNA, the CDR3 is TGTGCCAGCTCACCAGTAGGGCCGAACACTGAAGCTTTCTTT. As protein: CASSPVGPNTEAFF.